One sample yielded the 11 T cell receptor beta chains listed below, sequenced in a study of blood T cells in healthy people across ages. Together with a sample-barcoded 5' primer, a J-beta primer mix was included in a second PCR lasting roughly 6 to 12 cycles. TCRdb redid the calling of the 5' RACE reads with MiXCR, one entry per CDR3 protein. Among about 780,000 distinct CDR3 sequences, 35% to 50% were seen once, and the ten largest hold 15% to 20%. Sequenced input: blood. The receptor set was obtained from a man older than 75 in good health.

This chain connects TRBV20-1 to TRBJ2-1, with 9 bases aligning to TRBD2. Germline loops: CDR1 DFQATT, CDR2 SNEGSKA (reference sequence). V shed 6 bases, J shed 8 bases, and the junction held 14 bases outside the gene matches. The CDR3 is 15 residues long. The CDR3 DNA reads as TGCAGTGCAAACCCAGCTAGCGGGATGAGGGATGAGCAGTTCTTC. Encoded protein: CSANPASGMRDEQFF.

The chain couples TRBV4-3 to TRBJ2-1, with a tentative D call TRBD2 (6 bases). Germline CDR1 reads LGHNA; CDR2 reads YSLEER. The ends were cut back, 1 base at V and 9 bases at J, with 13 bases in the middle. The CDR3 has 14 residues. CDR3 residues: CASSQVRGYGEQFF. The CDR3 nucleotides read TGCGCCAGCAGCCAAGTGCGGGGTTACGGTGAGCAGTTCTTC.

The CDR3 reads CASSPRVGLAGVADTQYF. CDR3 in DNA: TGTGCCAGCAGCCCCCGCGTGGGACTAGCGGGAGTGGCAGATACGCAGTATTTT. The rearrangement uses TRBV7-2 and TRBJ2-3; TRBD2 agrees at 14 bases. CDR3 length: 18 amino acids. V gave up 5 bases and J gave up 4 bases; unmatched junction bases: 11. CDR1 SGHTA and CDR2 FQGNSA come from the germline V gene.

This clonotype was counted between two and nine times. V and J are TRBV10-3 and TRBJ2-5, with D maybe TRBD2 (5 bases). Trimming removed 3 bases at V and 4 bases at J, with 12 bases between. The germline V gene has CDR1 ENHRY and CDR2 SYGVKD. CDR3 length equals 14 residues. For the CDR3, the DNA is TGTGCCATCAGTGAAGGAGGCCAGTTAGAGACCCAGTACTTC. It specifies CAISEGGQLETQYF.

This clonotype was recorded a few times. V and J are TRBV7-8 and TRBJ2-7; D is uncertain. Germline assignment: CDR1 SGHVS and CDR2 FQNEAQ. The CDR3 extends over 17 amino acids. The V end lost 5 bases, the J end lost 0 bases, and 20 bases lay between the germline ends. CDR3: CASSPGLDARSSYEQYF. The CDR3, as DNA: TGTGCCAGCAGCCCGGGTCTGGACGCGAGGAGCTCCTACGAGCAGTACTTC.

The J gene is TRBJ2-7, the V gene TRBV7-2, with 7 positions matching TRBD2. Germline loops: CDR1 SGHTA, CDR2 FQGNSA. J was trimmed by 6 bases and V by 2 bases; bases with no gene match: 10. The CDR3 runs to 15 residues. The CDR3 loop reads CASSLMAGVGPEQYF. The CDR3 DNA follows: TGTGCCAGCAGCTTAATGGCGGGAGTGGGCCCCGAGCAGTACTTC.

This clonotype has just one count. Mismatch with germline at one junction end may stem from a read error. V is TRBV5-1 and J is TRBJ2-7, with D maybe TRBD1 (6 bases). Germline V gene sequence: CDR1 SGHRS, CDR2 YFSETQ. The CDR3 has 14 amino acids. The CDR3 is CASSLRDISYERYF. Here the CDR3 DNA reads TGCGCCAGCAGCCTTAGGGACATTTCCTACGAGCGGTACTTC.

V gene TRBV7-2 combines with J gene TRBJ2-4; 8 bases match TRBD2. The CDR3 consists of 15 residues. V lost 1 base, J lost 7 bases, and 6 bases stayed unmatched. Looked up from germline, CDR1 is SGHTA and CDR2 is FQGNSA. CDR3 protein: CASSLDGRGENIQYF. The CDR3 nucleotides read TGTGCCAGCAGCTTAGACGGGAGGGGGGAGAACATTCAGTACTTC.

The genes are TRBV20-1 and TRBJ2-7, with D maybe TRBD1 (5 bases). V lost 6 bases, J lost 2 bases, and 14 bases lay in between. This CDR3 contains 13 residues. Germline V gene data show CDR1 as DFQATT and CDR2 as SNEGSKA (reference sequence). The CDR3 spells CSAPTRDTYEQYF. The CDR3 DNA reads as TGCAGTGCGCCTACCAGGGATACCTACGAGCAGTACTTC.

This clonotype was seen just once. The chain carries TRBV4-2 and TRBJ2-7; the match to TRBD2 covers 9 bases. J gave up 7 bases and V 4 bases, and 17 bases lay outside the gene matches. The CDR3 covers 17 residues. Germline-derived CDR1 and CDR2 are LGHNA and YNFKEQ. CDR3 nucleotide sequence: TGTGCCAGCAGCCCTTTTACCCAGGCTAGCGGGAACAATGAGCAGTACTTC. Encoded protein: CASSPFTQASGNNEQYF.

The gene calls are TRBV7-2 and TRBJ1-1, with D possibly TRBD1 on 5 matching bases. The CDR3 sequence is 16 residues long. Per the germline V gene, CDR1 is SGHTA and CDR2 is FQGNSA. V was cut by 1 base and J by 5 bases, with 17 bases left in between. The DNA of the CDR3 is TGTGCCAGCAGCTTAGTAGGTAGGGGTGGCGGGACTGAAGCTTTCTTT. Its protein is CASSLVGRGGGTEAFF.